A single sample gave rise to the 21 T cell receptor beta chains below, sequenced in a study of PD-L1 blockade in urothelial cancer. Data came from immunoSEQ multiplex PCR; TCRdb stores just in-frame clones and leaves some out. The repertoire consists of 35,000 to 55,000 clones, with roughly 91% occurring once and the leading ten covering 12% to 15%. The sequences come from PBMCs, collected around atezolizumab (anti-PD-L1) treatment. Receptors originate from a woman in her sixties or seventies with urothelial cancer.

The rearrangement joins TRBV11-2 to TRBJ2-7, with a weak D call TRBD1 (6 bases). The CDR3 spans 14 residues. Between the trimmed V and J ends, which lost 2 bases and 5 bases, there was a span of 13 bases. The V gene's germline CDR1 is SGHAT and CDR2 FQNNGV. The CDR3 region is CASSLLDRPHEQYF. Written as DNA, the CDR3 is TGTGCCAGCAGCTTACTCGACAGGCCCCACGAGCAGTACTTC.

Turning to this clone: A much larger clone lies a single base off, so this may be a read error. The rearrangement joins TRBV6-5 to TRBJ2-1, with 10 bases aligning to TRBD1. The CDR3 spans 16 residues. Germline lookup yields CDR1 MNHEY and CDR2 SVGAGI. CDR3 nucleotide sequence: TGTGCCGGCAGTTACGACCAGGGACAGGGGAACGATGAGCAGTTCTTC. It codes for CAGSYDQGQGNDEQFF.

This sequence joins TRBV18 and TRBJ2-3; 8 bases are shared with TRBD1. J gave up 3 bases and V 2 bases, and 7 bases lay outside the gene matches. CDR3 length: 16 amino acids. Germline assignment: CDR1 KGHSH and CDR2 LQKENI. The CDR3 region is CASSPEDREPTDTQYF. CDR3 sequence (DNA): TGTGCCAGCTCACCAGAGGACAGGGAACCGACAGATACGCAGTATTTT.

CDR3 loop: CASSITRLAINEQFF. Written as DNA, the CDR3 is TGTGCCAGTAGTATCACCCGACTAGCGATTAATGAGCAGTTCTTC. The chain uses TRBV19 and TRBJ2-1; 8 bases are a match to TRBD2. The CDR3 extends over 15 amino acids. In germline, CDR1 is LNHDA, CDR2 SQIVND (reference sequence). The J segment lost 7 bases and the V segment lost 3 bases, leaving 8 bases of the junction unmatched.

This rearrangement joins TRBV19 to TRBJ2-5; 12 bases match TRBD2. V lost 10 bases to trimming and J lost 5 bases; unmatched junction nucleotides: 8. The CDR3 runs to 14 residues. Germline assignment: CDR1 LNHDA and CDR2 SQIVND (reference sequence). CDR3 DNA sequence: TGTGCCACAAAACTAGCGGGAGGAGACGAGACCCAGTACTTC. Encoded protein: CATKLAGGDETQYF.

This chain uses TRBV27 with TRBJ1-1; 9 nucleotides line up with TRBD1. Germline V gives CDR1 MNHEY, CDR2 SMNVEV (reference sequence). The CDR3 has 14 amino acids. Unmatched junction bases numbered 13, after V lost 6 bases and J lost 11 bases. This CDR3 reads CASSPGTGSAVAFF. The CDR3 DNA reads TGTGCCAGCAGCCCCGGGACAGGGTCGGCCGTTGCTTTCTTT.

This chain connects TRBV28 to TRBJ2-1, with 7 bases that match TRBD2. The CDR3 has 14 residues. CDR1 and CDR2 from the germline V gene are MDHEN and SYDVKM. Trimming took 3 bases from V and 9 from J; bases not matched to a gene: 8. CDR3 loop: CASSFLREKGEQFF. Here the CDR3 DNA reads TGTGCCAGCAGTTTTTTGCGGGAGAAGGGTGAGCAGTTCTTC.

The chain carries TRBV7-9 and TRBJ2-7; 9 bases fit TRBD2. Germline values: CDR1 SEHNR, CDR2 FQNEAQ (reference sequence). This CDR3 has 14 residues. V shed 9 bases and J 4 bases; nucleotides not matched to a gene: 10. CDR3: CASGTGLAFYEQYF. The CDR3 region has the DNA TGTGCCAGTGGGACGGGACTAGCCTTTTACGAGCAGTACTTC.

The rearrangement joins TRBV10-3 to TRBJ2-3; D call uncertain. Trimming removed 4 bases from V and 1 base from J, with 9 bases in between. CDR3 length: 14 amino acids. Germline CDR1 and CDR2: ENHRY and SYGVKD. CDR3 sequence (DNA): TGTGCCATCAGTGGCCGGCAGGGCACAGATACGCAGTATTTT. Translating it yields CAISGRQGTDTQYF.

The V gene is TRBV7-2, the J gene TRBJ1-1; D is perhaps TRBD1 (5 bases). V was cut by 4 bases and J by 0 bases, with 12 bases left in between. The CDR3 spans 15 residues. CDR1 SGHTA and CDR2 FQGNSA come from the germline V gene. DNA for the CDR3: TGTGCCAGCAGCTCTTACAGGTCCATGAACACTGAAGCTTTCTTT. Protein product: CASSSYRSMNTEAFF.

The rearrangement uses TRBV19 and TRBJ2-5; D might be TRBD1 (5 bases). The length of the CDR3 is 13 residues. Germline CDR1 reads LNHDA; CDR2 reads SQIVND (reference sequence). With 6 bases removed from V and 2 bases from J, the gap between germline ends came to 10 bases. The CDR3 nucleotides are TGTGCCAGTAGCAAGGGGCAACAAGAGACCCAGTACTTC. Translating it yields CASSKGQQETQYF.

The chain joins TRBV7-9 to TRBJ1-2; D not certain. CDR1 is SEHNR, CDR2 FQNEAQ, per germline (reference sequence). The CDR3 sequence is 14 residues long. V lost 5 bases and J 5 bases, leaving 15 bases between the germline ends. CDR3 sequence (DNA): TGTGCCAGCAGCCCCTCGGCGGGATCTTATGGCTACACCTTC. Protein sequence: CASSPSAGSYGYTF.

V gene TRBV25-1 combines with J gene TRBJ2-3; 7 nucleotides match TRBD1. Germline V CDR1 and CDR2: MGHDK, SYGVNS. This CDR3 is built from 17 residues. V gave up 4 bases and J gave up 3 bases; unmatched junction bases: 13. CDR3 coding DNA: TGTGCCAGCAGTGGCTGGGACGGGACAGATCGAACAGATACGCAGTATTTT. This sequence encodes CASSGWDGTDRTDTQYF.

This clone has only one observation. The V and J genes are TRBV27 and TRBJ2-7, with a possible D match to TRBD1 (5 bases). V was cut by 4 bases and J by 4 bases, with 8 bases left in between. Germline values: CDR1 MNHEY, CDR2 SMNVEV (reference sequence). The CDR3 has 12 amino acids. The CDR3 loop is CASSSQGYEQYF. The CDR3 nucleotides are TGTGCCAGCAGTTCCCAGGGTTACGAGCAGTACTTC.

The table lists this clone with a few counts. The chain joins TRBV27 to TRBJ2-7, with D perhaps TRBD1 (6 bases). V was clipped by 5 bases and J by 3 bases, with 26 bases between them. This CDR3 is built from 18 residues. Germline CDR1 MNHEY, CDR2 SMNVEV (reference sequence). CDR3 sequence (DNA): TGTGCCAGCAGTCCCCTATGGGGTCAGGACAGCCCTAACTACGAGCAGTACTTC. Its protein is CASSPLWGQDSPNYEQYF.

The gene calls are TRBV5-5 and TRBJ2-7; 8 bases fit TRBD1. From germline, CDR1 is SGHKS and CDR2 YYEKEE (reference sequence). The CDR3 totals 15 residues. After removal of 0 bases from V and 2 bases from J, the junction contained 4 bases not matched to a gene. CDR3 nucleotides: TGTGCCAGCAGCTTGGCCAGGGGGCGACCCTACGAGCAGTACTTC. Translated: CASSLARGRPYEQYF. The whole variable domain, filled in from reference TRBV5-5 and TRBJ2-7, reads DAGVTQSPTHLIKTRGQQVTLRCSPISGHKSVSWYQQVLGQGPQFIFQYYEKEERGRGNFPDRFSARQFPNYSSELNVNALLLGDSALYLCASSLARGRPYEQYFGPGTRLTVT.

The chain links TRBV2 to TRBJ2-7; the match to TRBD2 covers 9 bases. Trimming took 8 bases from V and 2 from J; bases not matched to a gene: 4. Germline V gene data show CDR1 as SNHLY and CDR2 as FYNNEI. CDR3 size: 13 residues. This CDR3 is CASELAGAYEQYF. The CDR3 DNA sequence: TGTGCCAGCGAATTAGCGGGAGCCTACGAGCAGTACTTC.

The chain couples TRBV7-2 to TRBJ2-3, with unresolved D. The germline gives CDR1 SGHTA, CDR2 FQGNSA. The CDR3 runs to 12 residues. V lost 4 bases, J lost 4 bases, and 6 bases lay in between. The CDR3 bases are TGTGCCAGCAGCTCCTTATCAGATACGCAGTATTTT. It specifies CASSSLSDTQYF.

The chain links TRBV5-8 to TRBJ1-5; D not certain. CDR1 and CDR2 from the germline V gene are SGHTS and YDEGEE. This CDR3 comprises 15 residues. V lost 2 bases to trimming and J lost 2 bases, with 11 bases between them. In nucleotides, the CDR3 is TGTGCCAGCAGCTTTCCCGGACTTGGCAATCAGCCCCAGCATTTT. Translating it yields CASSFPGLGNQPQHF.

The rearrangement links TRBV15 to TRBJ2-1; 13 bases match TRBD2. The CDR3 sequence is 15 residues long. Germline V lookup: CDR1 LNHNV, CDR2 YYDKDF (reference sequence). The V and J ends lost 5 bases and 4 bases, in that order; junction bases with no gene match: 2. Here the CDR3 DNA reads TGTGCCACCAGCCCGGGACTAGCGGGGTACAATGAGCAGTTCTTC. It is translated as CATSPGLAGYNEQFF.

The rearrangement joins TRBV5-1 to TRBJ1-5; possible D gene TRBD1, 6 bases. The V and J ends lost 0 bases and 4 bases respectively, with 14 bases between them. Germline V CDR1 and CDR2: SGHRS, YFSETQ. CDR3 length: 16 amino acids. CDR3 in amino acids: CASSLGTAETNQPQHF. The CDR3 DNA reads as TGCGCCAGCAGCTTGGGGACAGCGGAGACTAATCAGCCCCAGCATTTT. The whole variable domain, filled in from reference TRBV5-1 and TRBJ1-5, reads KAGVTQTPRYLIKTRGQQVTLSCSPISGHRSVSWYQQTPGQGLQFLFEYFSETQRNKGNFPGRFSGRQFSNSRSEMNVSTLELGDSALYLCASSLGTAETNQPQHFGDGTRLSIL.